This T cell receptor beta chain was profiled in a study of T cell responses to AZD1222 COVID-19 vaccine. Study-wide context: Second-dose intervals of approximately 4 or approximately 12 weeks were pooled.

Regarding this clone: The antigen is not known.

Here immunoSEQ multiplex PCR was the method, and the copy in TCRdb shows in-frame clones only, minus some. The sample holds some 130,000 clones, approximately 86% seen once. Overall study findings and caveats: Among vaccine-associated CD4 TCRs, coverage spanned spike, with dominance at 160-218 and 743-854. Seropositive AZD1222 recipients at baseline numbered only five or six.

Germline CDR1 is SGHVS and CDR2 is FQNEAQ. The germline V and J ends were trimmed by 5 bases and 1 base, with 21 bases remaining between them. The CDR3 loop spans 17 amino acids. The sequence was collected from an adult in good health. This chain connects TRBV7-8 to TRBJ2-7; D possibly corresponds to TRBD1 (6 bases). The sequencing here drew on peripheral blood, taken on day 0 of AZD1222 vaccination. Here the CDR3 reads CASSRKTTRTVSYEQYF. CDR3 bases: TGTGCCAGCAGCCGTAAGACGACACGGACAGTTTCCTACGAGCAGTACTTC.